This TCR beta chain was retrieved from a study of blood T cell repertoires in COVID-19. The CDR3 consists of 16 residues. V was cut by 6 bases and J by 1 base, with 16 bases left in between. Germline loops: CDR1 LNHDA, CDR2 SQIVND (reference sequence). As originally analysed: Reference gene primers were amplified, and this amplification served to estimate nucleated cell counts. Here immunoSEQ multiplex PCR was the method, and the copy in TCRdb shows in-frame clones only, minus some. V and J calls and clone size are as listed in that table; D and trimming were resolved from the DNA. This table holds 84,000 or so clones, about 83% found once.

The chain employs TRBV19 and TRBJ2-4, with D hard to call. Sequencing used peripheral blood. The source of this sequence is a man aged 55 to 70 with acute or convalescent COVID-19. The CDR3 DNA reads as TGTGCCAGTAGCGCTCAACCCCGGAGTGCCAAAAACATTCAGTACTTC. It encodes CASSAQPRSAKNIQYF.